This T cell receptor (beta chain) originates from a study of blood T cells in healthy people across ages. Using a J-beta primer mix together with a sample-barcoded 5' primer, a second PCR was run for roughly 6 to 12 cycles. TCRdb reprocessed the 5' RACE reads via MiXCR and lists one record per CDR3 protein. The sample carries some 800,000 distinct CDR3 sequences, approximately 44% recorded once. This clonotype appeared many times. The CDR3 sequence is 19 residues long. The V and J ends lost 2 bases and 4 bases, in that order; junction bases with no gene match: 12. Germline assignment: CDR1 SGHRS and CDR2 YFSETQ.

The receptor comes from a man between 60 and 75 years old in good health. This chain uses TRBV5-1 with TRBJ2-1, with 13 positions matching TRBD2. The sample consisted of blood. CDR3 loop: CASSLPAGTSGAPYNEQFF. CDR3 in DNA: TGCGCCAGCAGCTTACCGGCCGGGACTAGCGGGGCTCCTTACAATGAGCAGTTCTTC.